Listed below are T cell receptor beta chains from one sample, sequenced in a study of T cells in Graves' hyperthyroidism and ophthalmopathy. Each CDR3 protein gets one entry after TCRdb re-called the multiplex PCR reads with MiXCR. The sample lists around 520,000 distinct CDR3 sequences, around a quarter seen once, with about 11% in the top ten. Input material: blood. Receptor source: a woman between 25 and 40 years old with Graves' ophthalmopathy. The conserved cysteine and the conserved F or W are not part of the CDR3 here. D genes are given only for firm matches.

D	length	J	V	CDR3
-	16	TRBJ2-7	TRBV6-2/TRBV6-3	ASSYYRARDTATDEQY
-	14	TRBJ1-1	TRBV11-2	ASSLGVGSSLTEAF
-	11	TRBJ2-5	TRBV20-1	SARDQGGKTQY
TRBD1	13	TRBJ1-1	TRBV19	ASSHFGQGASEAF
-	12	TRBJ2-5	TRBV20-1	SATRTAIQETQH
-	15	TRBJ1-6	TRBV4-2	ASSQELAGASNSPLH
-	13	TRBJ2-7	TRBV6-1	ASSPTPGASYEQY
-	11	TRBJ2-5	TRBV2	ASSEDSFRDQY
-	14	TRBJ2-2	TRBV28	ASSLSAGVEIGELF
TRBD2	10	TRBJ2-5	TRBV20-1	SAPRGVETQY
-	14	TRBJ2-2	TRBV11-2	ASSPSLRVNTGELF